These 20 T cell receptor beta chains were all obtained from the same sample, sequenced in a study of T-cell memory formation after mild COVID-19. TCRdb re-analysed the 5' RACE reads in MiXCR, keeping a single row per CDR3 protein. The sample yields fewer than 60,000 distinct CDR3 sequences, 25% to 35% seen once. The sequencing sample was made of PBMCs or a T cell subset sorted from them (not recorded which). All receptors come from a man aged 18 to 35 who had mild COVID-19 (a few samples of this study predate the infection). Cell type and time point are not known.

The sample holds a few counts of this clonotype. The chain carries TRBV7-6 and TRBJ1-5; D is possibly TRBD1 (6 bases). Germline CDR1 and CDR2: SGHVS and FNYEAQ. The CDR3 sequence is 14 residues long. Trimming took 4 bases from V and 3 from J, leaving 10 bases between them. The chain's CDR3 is CASSSGAVNQPQHF. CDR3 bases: TGTGCCAGCAGCTCAGGGGCAGTCAATCAGCCCCAGCATTTT.

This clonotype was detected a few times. DNA of the CDR3: TGCGCCAGCAGCCAAGTCGCTGGATCCTACGAGCAGTACTTC. Protein sequence: CASSQVAGSYEQYF. This chain connects TRBV4-1 to TRBJ2-7; D ambiguous. The CDR3 is 14 residues long. CDR1 is MGHRA and CDR2 is YSYEKL in the germline V gene. The V end lost 1 base, the J end lost 1 base, and 8 bases lay between the germline ends.

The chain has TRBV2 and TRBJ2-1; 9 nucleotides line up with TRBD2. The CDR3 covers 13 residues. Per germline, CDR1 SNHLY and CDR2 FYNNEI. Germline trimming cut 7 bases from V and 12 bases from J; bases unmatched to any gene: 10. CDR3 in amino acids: CASNEVKAGGQFF. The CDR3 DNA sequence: TGTGCCAGCAACGAAGTGAAAGCGGGGGGGCAGTTCTTC.

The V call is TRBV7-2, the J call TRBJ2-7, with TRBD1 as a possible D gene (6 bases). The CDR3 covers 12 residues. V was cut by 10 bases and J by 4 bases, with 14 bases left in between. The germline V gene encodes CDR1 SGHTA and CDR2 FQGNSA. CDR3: CAILRGSYEQYF. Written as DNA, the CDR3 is TGTGCCATCCTCAGGGGTTCTTACGAGCAGTACTTC.

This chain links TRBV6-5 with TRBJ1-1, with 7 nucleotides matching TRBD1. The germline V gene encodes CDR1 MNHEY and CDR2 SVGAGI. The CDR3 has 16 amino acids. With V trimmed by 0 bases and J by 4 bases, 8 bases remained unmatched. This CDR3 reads CASSYSLTGWGTEAFF. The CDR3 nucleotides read TGTGCCAGCAGTTACTCTTTGACAGGGTGGGGCACTGAAGCTTTCTTT.

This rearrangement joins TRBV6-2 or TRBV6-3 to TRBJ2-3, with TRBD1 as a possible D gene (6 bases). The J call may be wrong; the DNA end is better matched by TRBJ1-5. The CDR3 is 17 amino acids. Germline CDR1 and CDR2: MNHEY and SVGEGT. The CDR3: CASSKQHLAGGPKEQHF. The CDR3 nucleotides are TGTGCCAGCAGTAAGCAACACCTAGCGGGGGGGCCAAAGGAGCAGCATTTT.

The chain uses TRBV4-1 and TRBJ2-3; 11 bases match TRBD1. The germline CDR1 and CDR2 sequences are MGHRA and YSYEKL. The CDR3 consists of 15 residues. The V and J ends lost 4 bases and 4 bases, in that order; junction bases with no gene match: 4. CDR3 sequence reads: CASSPWTGGSDTQYF. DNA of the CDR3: TGCGCCAGCAGCCCCTGGACAGGGGGCTCAGATACGCAGTATTTT.

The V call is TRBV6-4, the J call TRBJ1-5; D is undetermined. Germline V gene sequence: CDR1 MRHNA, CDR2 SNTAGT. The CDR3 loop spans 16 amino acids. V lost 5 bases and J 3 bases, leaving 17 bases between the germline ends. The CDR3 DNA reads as TGTGCCAGCAGTTTTCCCTGGGATGAAGACAATCAGCCCCAGCATTTT. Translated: CASSFPWDEDNQPQHF.

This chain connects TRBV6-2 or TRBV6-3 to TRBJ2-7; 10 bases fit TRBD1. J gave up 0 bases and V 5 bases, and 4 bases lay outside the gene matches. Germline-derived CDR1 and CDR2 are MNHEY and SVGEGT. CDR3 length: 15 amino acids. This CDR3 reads CASSGDRGSSYEQYV. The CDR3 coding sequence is TGTGCCAGCAGTGGGGACAGGGGCAGCTCCTACGAGCAGTACGTC.

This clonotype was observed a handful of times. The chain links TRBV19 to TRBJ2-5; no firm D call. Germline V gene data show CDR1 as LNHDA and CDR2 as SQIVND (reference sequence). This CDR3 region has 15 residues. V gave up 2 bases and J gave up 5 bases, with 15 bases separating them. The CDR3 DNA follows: TGTGCCAGTAGTATACCTTTTGGGGATTTGGAGACCCAGTACTTC. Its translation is CASSIPFGDLETQYF. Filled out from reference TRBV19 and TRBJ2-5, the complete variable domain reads DGGITQSPKYLFRKEGQNVTLSCEQNLNHDAMYWYRQDPGQGLRLIYYSQIVNDFQKGDIAEGYSVSREKKESFPLTVTSAQKNPTAFYLCASSIPFGDLETQYFGPGTRLLVL.

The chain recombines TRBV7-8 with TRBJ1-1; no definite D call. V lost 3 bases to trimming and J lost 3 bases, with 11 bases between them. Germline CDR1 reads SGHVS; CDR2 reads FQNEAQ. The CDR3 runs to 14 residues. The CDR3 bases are TGTGCCAGCAGCTTGGCTATAGGTTACACTGAAGCTTTCTTT. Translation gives CASSLAIGYTEAFF.

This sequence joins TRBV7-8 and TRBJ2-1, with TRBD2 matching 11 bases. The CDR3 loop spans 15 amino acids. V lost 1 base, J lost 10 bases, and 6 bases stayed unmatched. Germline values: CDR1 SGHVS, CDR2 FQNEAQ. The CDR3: CASSLDASGGTEQFF. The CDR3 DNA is TGTGCCAGCAGCTTAGACGCTAGCGGGGGGACGGAGCAGTTCTTC.

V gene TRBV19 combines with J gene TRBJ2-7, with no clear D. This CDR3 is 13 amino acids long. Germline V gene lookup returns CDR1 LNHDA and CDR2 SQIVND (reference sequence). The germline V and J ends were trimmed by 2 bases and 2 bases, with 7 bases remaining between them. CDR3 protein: CASSIKEAYEQYF. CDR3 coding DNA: TGTGCCAGTAGTATAAAGGAAGCCTACGAGCAGTACTTC.

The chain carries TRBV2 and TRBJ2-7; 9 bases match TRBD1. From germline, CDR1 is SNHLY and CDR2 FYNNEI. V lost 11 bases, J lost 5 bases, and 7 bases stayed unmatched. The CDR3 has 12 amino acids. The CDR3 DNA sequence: TGTGCCGGCCGGGACAGGGAACACGAGCAGTACTTC. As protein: CAGRDREHEQYF.

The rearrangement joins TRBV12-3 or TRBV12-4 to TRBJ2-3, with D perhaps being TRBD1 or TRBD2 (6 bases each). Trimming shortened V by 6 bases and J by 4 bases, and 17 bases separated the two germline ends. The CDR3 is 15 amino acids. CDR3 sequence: CASSLGGGPSDTQYF. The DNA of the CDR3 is TGTGCCAGCAGCCTTGGAGGGGGGCCCTCAGATACGCAGTATTTT.

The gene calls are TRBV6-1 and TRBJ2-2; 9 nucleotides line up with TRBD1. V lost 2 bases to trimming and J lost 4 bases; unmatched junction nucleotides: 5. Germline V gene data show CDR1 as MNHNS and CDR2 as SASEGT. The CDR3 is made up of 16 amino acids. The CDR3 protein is CASSEHRGLGTGELFF. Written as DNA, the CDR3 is TGTGCCAGCAGTGAACACAGGGGGCTCGGCACCGGGGAGCTGTTTTTT.

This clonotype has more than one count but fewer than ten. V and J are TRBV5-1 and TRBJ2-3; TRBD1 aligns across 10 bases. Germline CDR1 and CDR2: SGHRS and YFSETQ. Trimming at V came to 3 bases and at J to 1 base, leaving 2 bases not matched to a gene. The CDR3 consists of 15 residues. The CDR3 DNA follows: TGCGCCAGCAGCTCCGGACAGGGGGGCACAGATACGCAGTATTTT. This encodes CASSSGQGGTDTQYF.

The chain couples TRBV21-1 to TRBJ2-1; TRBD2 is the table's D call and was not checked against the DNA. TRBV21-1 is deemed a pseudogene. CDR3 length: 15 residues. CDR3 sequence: CASSTTREGRNEQFF. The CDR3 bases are TGTGCCAGCAGCACGACCCGGGAGGGCCGAAATGAGCAGTTCTTC.

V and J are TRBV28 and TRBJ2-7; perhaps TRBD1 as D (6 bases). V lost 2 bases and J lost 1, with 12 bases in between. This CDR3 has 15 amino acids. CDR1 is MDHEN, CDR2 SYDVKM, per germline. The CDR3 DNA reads TGTGCCAGCAGTTTAGGACAGTCAGAATCCTACGAGCAGTACGTC. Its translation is CASSLGQSESYEQYV.

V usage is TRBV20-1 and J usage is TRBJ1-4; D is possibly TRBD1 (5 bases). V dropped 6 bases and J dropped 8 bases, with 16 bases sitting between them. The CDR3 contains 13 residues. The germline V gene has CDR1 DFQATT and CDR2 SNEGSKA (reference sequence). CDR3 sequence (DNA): TGCAGTGCCCCGACAGACCGAAGGGAAAAACTGTTTTTT. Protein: CSAPTDRREKLFF.